One and the same sample provided the 20 T cell receptor beta chains below, sequenced in a study of blood T cell repertoires in COVID-19. Clones were sequenced by immunoSEQ multiplex PCR, and TCRdb holds only the in-frame ones, with some missing. The sample lists more than 300,000 clones, approximately 89% occurring once. Material: PBMCs or T cells enriched from blood (not recorded which). The receptors here all came from a man aged 35 to 55 in a cohort exposed to, infected with or recovered from COVID-19 (not recorded which).

This clone has a handful of counts. This sequence joins TRBV19 and TRBJ2-1; the match to TRBD2 covers 11 bases. Germline V gives CDR1 LNHDA, CDR2 SQIVND (reference sequence). This CDR3 is 14 amino acids long. Trimming removed 7 bases from V and 7 bases from J; junction bases left unmatched: 6. The CDR3 sequence is CASKLAGARNEQFF. The CDR3, as DNA: TGTGCCAGTAAACTAGCGGGAGCAAGGAATGAGCAGTTCTTC. Full variable domain (outside the CDR3, taken from reference TRBV19 and TRBJ2-1): DGGITQSPKYLFRKEGQNVTLSCEQNLNHDAMYWYRQDPGQGLRLIYYSQIVNDFQKGDIAEGYSVSREKKESFPLTVTSAQKNPTAFYLCASKLAGARNEQFFGPGTRLTVL.

The J gene is TRBJ1-1, the V gene TRBV3-1 (or the pseudogene TRBV3-2), with 7 bases fitting TRBD1. This CDR3 comprises 15 residues. The V gene's germline CDR1 is LGHDT and CDR2 YNNKEL (reference sequence). V gave up 1 base and J gave up 1 base; unmatched junction bases: 3. CDR3 DNA: TGTGCCAGCAGCCAAGGGTGGACAGGGAACACTGAAGCTTTCTTT. Its translation is CASSQGWTGNTEAFF.

This chain joins TRBV3-1 (or the pseudogene TRBV3-2) and TRBJ2-7; TRBD1 matches at 9 bases. The germline gives CDR1 LGHDT, CDR2 YNNKEL (reference sequence). The CDR3 loop spans 15 amino acids. The V and J ends lost 4 bases and 3 bases, in that order; junction bases with no gene match: 7. This CDR3 reads CASSLTPGQGYEQYF. The CDR3 coding sequence is TGTGCCAGCAGCCTCACACCGGGACAGGGCTACGAGCAGTACTTC.

The V and J genes are TRBV7-9 and TRBJ2-7; 13 positions agree with TRBD2. The CDR3 has 16 residues. Trimming at V came to 3 bases and at J to 5 bases, leaving 7 bases not matched to a gene. Germline lookup yields CDR1 SEHNR and CDR2 FQNEAQ (reference sequence). CDR3 sequence reads: CASSFRTSGSQDEQYF. DNA for the CDR3: TGTGCCAGCAGCTTTCGGACTAGCGGGAGCCAAGACGAGCAGTACTTC. The full variable domain, with the rest looked up from reference TRBV7-9 and TRBJ2-7, is DTGVSQNPRHKITKRGQNVTFRCDPISEHNRLYWYRQTLGQGPEFLTYFQNEAQLEKSRLLSDRFSAERPKGSFSTLEIQRTEQGDSAMYLCASSFRTSGSQDEQYFGPGTRLTVT.

V is TRBV18 and J is TRBJ1-5; tentatively, D is TRBD1 (5 bases). CDR3 length: 14 amino acids. Looked up from germline, CDR1 is KGHSH and CDR2 is LQKENI. Between the trimmed V and J ends, which lost 6 bases and 2 bases, there was a span of 11 bases. CDR3 residues: CASSPGQRNQPQHF. The CDR3 nucleotides read TGTGCCAGCTCTCCAGGACAACGCAATCAGCCCCAGCATTTT.

This chain links TRBV6-5 with TRBJ2-7; 8 positions agree with TRBD1. The CDR3 sequence is 13 residues long. Per germline, CDR1 MNHEY and CDR2 SVGAGI. Trimming removed 8 bases from V and 2 bases from J; junction bases left unmatched: 5. The CDR3 DNA sequence: TGTGCCAGCGGCCGGGACAGGACCTACGAGCAGTACTTC. Protein: CASGRDRTYEQYF.

The chain combines TRBV29-1 with TRBJ2-2; D unresolved. The CDR3 length is 14 residues. Germline CDR1 and CDR2: SQVTM and ANQGSEA. V gave up 4 bases and J gave up 0 bases, with 9 bases separating them. CDR3 sequence (DNA): TGCAGCGTTGGAGTGAGATCGAACACCGGGGAGCTGTTTTTT. Translating it yields CSVGVRSNTGELFF.

This clone was counted a few times. The chain links TRBV15 to TRBJ2-7, with 9 bases identical to TRBD2. CDR3 length: 15 residues. The germline CDR1 and CDR2 sequences are LNHNV and YYDKDF (reference sequence). V lost 1 base, J lost 3 bases, and 4 bases stayed unmatched. CDR3 protein: CATSRGAGGVYEQYF. Here the CDR3 DNA reads TGTGCCACCAGCAGAGGGGCGGGAGGGGTCTACGAGCAGTACTTC.

The chain carries TRBV29-1 and TRBJ2-5, with 9 bases identical to TRBD2. CDR1 is SQVTM, CDR2 ANQGSEA, per germline. This CDR3 is 18 amino acids long. The junction had 20 bases not matched to a gene; V was cut back by 5 bases and J by 4 bases. CDR3 sequence: CSVCPGLGLAGVGETQYF. The CDR3 bases are TGCAGCGTTTGCCCAGGTTTGGGACTAGCTGGAGTGGGAGAGACCCAGTACTTC. The full variable domain, its missing parts supplied by reference TRBV29-1 and TRBJ2-5, is SAVISQKPSRDICQRGTSLTIQCQVDSQVTMMFWYRQQPGQSLTLIATANQGSEATYESGFVIDKFPISRPNLTFSTLTVSNMSPEDSSIYLCSVCPGLGLAGVGETQYFGPGTRLLVL.

The rearrangement joins TRBV19 to TRBJ1-1; D gene uncertain. The CDR3 spans 14 residues. Per the germline V gene, CDR1 is LNHDA and CDR2 is SQIVND (reference sequence). V was pared by 1 base and J by 1 base, with 7 bases between. The CDR3 bases are TGTGCCAGTAGTATAGTGGCAGGGAACACTGAAGCTTTCTTT. This codes for CASSIVAGNTEAFF. The full variable domain, in which reference TRBV19 and TRBJ1-1 provide the parts outside the CDR3, is DGGITQSPKYLFRKEGQNVTLSCEQNLNHDAMYWYRQDPGQGLRLIYYSQIVNDFQKGDIAEGYSVSREKKESFPLTVTSAQKNPTAFYLCASSIVAGNTEAFFGQGTRLTVV.

The rearrangement uses TRBV25-1 and TRBJ2-1, with D possibly matching TRBD2 (6 bases). The CDR3 loop spans 15 amino acids. CDR1 is MGHDK, CDR2 SYGVNS, per germline. Trimming removed 3 bases from V and 6 bases from J, with 15 bases in between. The DNA of the CDR3 is TGTGCCAGCAGTGACCCTCGCGGGATCTCCAATGAGCAGTTCTTC. Its translation is CASSDPRGISNEQFF.

V gene TRBV28 combines with J gene TRBJ2-1; 10 positions match TRBD2. The CDR3 is 15 amino acids. Losses at the gene ends were 7 bases for V and 2 bases for J; bases not matched to a gene: 5. Germline-derived CDR1 and CDR2 are MDHEN and SYDVKM. The CDR3 DNA follows: TGTGCCAGCAACCTAGCGGGAGAGGCCTACAATGAGCAGTTCTTC. It codes for CASNLAGEAYNEQFF.

The chain links TRBV25-1 to TRBJ2-1; 10 bases map to TRBD1. Germline loops: CDR1 MGHDK, CDR2 SYGVNS. V lost 6 bases and J lost 3; bases outside the gene matches: 8. This CDR3 comprises 16 residues. CDR3 region: CASRAPGTGDYNEQFF. The CDR3, as DNA: TGTGCCAGCAGAGCCCCAGGGACAGGGGACTACAATGAGCAGTTCTTC.

The chain joins TRBV2 to TRBJ1-2; the match to TRBD1 covers 8 bases. The CDR3 sequence is 14 residues long. Germline-derived CDR1 and CDR2 are SNHLY and FYNNEI. V was clipped by 7 bases and J by 3 bases; unmatched bases: 7. The CDR3, as DNA: TGTGCCAGCACCCCAGGGGGCGCGGACTATGGCTACACCTTC. Translation: CASTPGGADYGYTF.

The rearrangement joins TRBV12-5 to TRBJ2-7; possibly TRBD1 for D (6 bases). The germline V gene has CDR1 LGHNT and CDR2 FRNRAP. The ends were cut back, 7 bases at V and 4 bases at J, with 11 bases in the middle. CDR3 size: 12 residues. CDR3: CASASDRYEQYF. The CDR3 DNA sequence: TGTGCTAGTGCTTCAGACAGGTACGAGCAGTACTTC.

The chain has TRBV28 and TRBJ2-7, with D hard to call. Germline CDR1 is MDHEN and CDR2 is SYDVKM. This CDR3 spans 12 amino acids. The CDR3 is CVCGLSSYEQYF. In nucleotides, the CDR3 is TGTGTTTGCGGTCTGAGCTCCTACGAGCAGTACTTC. Complete variable domain (other parts from reference TRBV28 and TRBJ2-7): DVKVTQSSRYLVKRTGEKVFLECVQDMDHENMFWYRQDPGLGLRLIYFSYDVKMKEKGDIPEGYSVSREKKERFSLILESASTNQTSMYLCVCGLSSYEQYFGPGTRLTVT.

The J gene is TRBJ2-7, the V gene TRBV27, with D unclear. V dropped 0 bases and J dropped 2 bases, with 11 bases sitting between them. CDR3 length equals 15 residues. Per germline, CDR1 MNHEY and CDR2 SMNVEV (reference sequence). The CDR3 protein is CASSLSMSSPYEQYF. DNA of the CDR3: TGTGCCAGCAGTTTATCGATGAGTTCGCCCTACGAGCAGTACTTC.

This clone has a single count. The chain links TRBV7-9 to TRBJ2-1; 11 bases are a match to TRBD2. Germline V lookup: CDR1 SEHNR, CDR2 FQNEAQ (reference sequence). The CDR3 covers 16 residues. The J segment lost 9 bases and the V segment lost 5 bases, leaving 12 bases of the junction unmatched. The CDR3 sequence: CASSPTGLAVDPEQFF. The CDR3 DNA sequence: TGTGCCAGCAGCCCCACGGGACTAGCGGTGGATCCTGAGCAGTTCTTC.

The chain uses TRBV7-9 and TRBJ2-5; D unresolved. The germline V and J ends were trimmed by 1 base and 5 bases, with 11 bases remaining between them. CDR3 length: 14 amino acids. CDR1 SEHNR and CDR2 FQNEAQ come from the germline V gene (reference sequence). The CDR3 here is CASSLGGPVETQYF. The DNA for the CDR3 is TGTGCCAGCAGCTTAGGAGGCCCCGTCGAGACCCAGTACTTC.

The chain employs TRBV19 and TRBJ1-1, with unresolved D. This CDR3 contains 12 residues. V was pared by 3 bases and J by 7 bases, with 9 bases between. The germline V gene has CDR1 LNHDA and CDR2 SQIVND (reference sequence). Here the CDR3 DNA reads TGTGCCAGTAGTATCAATCCCGGTGAAGCTTTCTTT. Its protein product is CASSINPGEAFF.